This T cell receptor (beta chain) was obtained from a study of T cells after yellow fever vaccination. Notes on the study in general: The presence of abundant clonotypes contaminating from the bulk population was possible in FACS-sorted repertoires. Weaker overall, the secondary response nonetheless peaked faster (day 5 versus 15). The CD4 and CD8 compartments had a small share of their clonotypes in common.

TCRdb used MiXCR to reprocess the 5' RACE reads, holding one entry per CDR3 protein. The sample includes 400,000 or so distinct CDR3 sequences, around a tenth of them seen just once. This clonotype was counted a few times. Antigen specificity is unknown. Germline CDR1 and CDR2: SGDLS and YYNGEE. CDR3 length: 14 residues. Germline trimming cut 0 bases from V and 10 bases from J; bases unmatched to any gene: 5. This TCR was recovered from a man younger than 35 who received the YFV17D yellow fever vaccine. The sample consisted of PBMCs, taken on the day of the first yellow fever vaccination. The chain couples TRBV9 to TRBJ2-1; 9 bases are shared with TRBD2. The DNA for the CDR3 is TGTGCCAGCAGCGTAGCGCGGGGGGGCCCGGAGCAGTTCTTC. It translates to CASSVARGGPEQFF.